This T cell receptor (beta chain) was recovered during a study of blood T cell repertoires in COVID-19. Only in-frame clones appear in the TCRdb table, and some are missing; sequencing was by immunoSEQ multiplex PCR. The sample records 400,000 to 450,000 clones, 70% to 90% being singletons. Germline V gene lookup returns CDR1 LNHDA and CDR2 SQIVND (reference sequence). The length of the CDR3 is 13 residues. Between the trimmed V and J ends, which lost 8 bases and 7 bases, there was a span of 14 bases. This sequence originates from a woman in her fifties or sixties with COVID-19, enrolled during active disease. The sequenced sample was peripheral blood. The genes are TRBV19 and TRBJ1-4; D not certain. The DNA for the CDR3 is TGTGCCAGTGGGTCCCGGCGGGGTGAAAAACTGTTTTTT. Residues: CASGSRRGEKLFF.